The T cell receptor beta chain under discussion was sequenced for a study of Graves' ophthalmopathy and Graves' hyperthyroidism. Study results and caveats: Detected in blood as well were most expanded thyroid clonotypes with frequency above 0.001.

As for this clonotype: No antigen is known for it.

For repertoire sequencing, the TCR beta CDR3 regions were amplified from RNA transcripts. Following a first-round RT-PCR that used HTBI primers, a second-round multiplex PCR was carried out. TCRdb used MiXCR to reprocess the multiplex PCR reads, holding one entry per CDR3 protein. Seen here are 1 million to 1.3 million distinct CDR3 sequences, less than 45% observed once, and the top ten hold approximately 12%. The clonotype was recovered from an adult man with Graves' hyperthyroidism. Sample: peripheral blood or thyroid tissue (not recorded which).

CDR3 region: CATSRVGPVQGPEGYEQYF. The CDR3 DNA is TGTGCCACCAGCAGAGTAGGCCCGGTTCAAGGGCCGGAGGGCTACGAGCAGTACTTC. The chain carries TRBV15 and TRBJ2-7, with D possibly TRBD2 on 6 matching bases. Germline V gene sequence: CDR1 LNHNV, CDR2 YYDKDF (reference sequence). The CDR3 has 19 amino acids. V lost 1 base and J lost 3, with 25 bases in between.